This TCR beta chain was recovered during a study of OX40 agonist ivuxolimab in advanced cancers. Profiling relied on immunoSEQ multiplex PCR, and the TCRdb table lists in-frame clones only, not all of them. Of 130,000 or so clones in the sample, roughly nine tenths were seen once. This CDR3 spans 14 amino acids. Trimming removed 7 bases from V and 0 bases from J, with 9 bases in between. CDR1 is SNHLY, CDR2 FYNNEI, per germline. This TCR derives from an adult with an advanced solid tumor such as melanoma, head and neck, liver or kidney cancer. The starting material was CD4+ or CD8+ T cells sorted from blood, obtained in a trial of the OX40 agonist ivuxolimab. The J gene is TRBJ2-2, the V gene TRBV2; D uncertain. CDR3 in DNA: TGTGCCAGCATTGACTTTTCGAACACCGGGGAGCTGTTTTTT. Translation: CASIDFSNTGELFF.